The text below deals with one TCR beta chain. Researchers amplified the TCR beta CDR3 regions from RNA transcripts. The study used the HTBI primer set for a first-round RT-PCR of the TCR CDR3. TCRdb re-derived calls from the multiplex PCR reads in MiXCR, one entry per CDR3 protein. The table records around 620,000 distinct CDR3 sequences, around 15% of them present only once. This specimen comes from a study of T cells in Graves' hyperthyroidism and ophthalmopathy. Germline CDR1 and CDR2: SGDLS and YYNGEE. V was pared by 0 bases and J by 5 bases, with 9 bases between. The CDR3 sequence is 15 residues long.

This clonotype was sampled from a woman aged 25 to 39 with Graves' hyperthyroidism. Specimen: blood. The V call is TRBV9, the J call TRBJ1-6; no firm D call. DNA of the CDR3: TGTGCCAGCAGCGTAGGGCAGCCAAATAATTCACCCCTCCACTTT. Translated: CASSVGQPNNSPLHF.